This T cell receptor (beta chain) originates from a study of T-cell reconstitution after alpha-beta-depleted transplantation in children. Study observations and caveats: T-cell counts and diversity were attributed mostly to newly produced T cells one year after transplant. After transplant, at about two months, alpha-beta T cells were reportedly derived from several hundred expanded graft clones. Surviving recipient T cells and thymic progenitors produced the high day-60 TCRbeta diversity seen in some patients.

Unique molecular identifiers were used to barcode this TCRbeta library. TCRdb recomputed calls from the PCR reads with MiXCR, one row per CDR3 protein. The data contain some 300,000 distinct CDR3 sequences, around a tenth of them singletons. The germline V gene encodes CDR1 SGHTA and CDR2 FQGNSA. The CDR3 is 14 amino acids. This clonotype was seen ten or more times. Its antigen remains unknown. At one end the junction does not follow the germline gene, possibly because of a read error. Source: PBMCs, taken before TCRalphabeta/CD19-depleted stem cell transplant. The V gene is TRBV7-2, the J gene TRBJ2-7, with TRBD1 as a possible D gene (5 bases). The origin of this receptor is a boy younger than two with acute myeloid leukemia, due to receive a stem cell transplant. The CDR3: CSSSSRTLSYEQYF. The DNA of the CDR3 is TGTTCCAGCAGCTCCCGGACATTATCCTACGAGCAGTACTTC.